In its sample, the clone carrying this T cell receptor beta chain was seen a few times. The antigen is unknown. Given a far larger clone just one base away, this is likely a sequencing read error. This specimen comes from a study of T cells in Graves' hyperthyroidism and ophthalmopathy. Findings and limits, study-wide: A model using 13 V-J features told ophthalmopathy apart from stable hyperthyroidism.

From germline, CDR1 is SGHAT and CDR2 FQNNGV. The CDR3 covers 13 residues. Amplified TCR beta CDR3 regions derived from RNA transcripts. TCR CDR3 underwent first-round RT-PCR with the HTBI primer set. From the multiplex PCR reads, TCRdb called clonotypes with MiXCR, one entry per CDR3 protein. The sample lists hundreds of thousands of distinct CDR3 sequences; 18% were seen once. Those with hyperthyroidism were 18 to 65 years old, newly diagnosed, and ill for under 2 months. The source of the PBMCs was 8.5 to 10 ml of fresh peripheral blood. The rearrangement links TRBV11-2 to TRBJ2-7; 9 bases are a match to TRBD1. The sample consisted of blood. The TCR was taken from a woman aged 50 to 65 with Graves' hyperthyroidism that later progressed to Graves' ophthalmopathy. The CDR3 DNA reads TGTGCCAGCAGCCCCGGGACAGGGTACGGGCAGTACTTC. This sequence encodes CASSPGTGYGQYF.